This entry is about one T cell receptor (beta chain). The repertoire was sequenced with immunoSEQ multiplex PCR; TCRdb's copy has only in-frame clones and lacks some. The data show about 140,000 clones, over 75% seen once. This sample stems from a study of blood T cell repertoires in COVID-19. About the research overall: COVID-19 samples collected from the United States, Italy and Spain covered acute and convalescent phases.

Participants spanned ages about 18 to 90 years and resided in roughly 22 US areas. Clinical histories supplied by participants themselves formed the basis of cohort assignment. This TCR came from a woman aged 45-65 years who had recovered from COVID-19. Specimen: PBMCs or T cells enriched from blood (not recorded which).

CDR3 region: CASTGQGMGGYTF. CDR3 in DNA: TGTGCCAGTACCGGACAGGGTATGGGTGGCTACACCTTC. The rearrangement joins TRBV19 to TRBJ1-2, with 8 bases matching TRBD1. The germline CDR1 and CDR2 sequences are LNHDA and SQIVND (reference sequence). This CDR3 spans 13 amino acids. V was pared by 7 bases and J by 7 bases, with 8 bases of the junction left unmatched.